This entry lists 22 T cell receptor beta chains sequenced from one sample in a study of blood T cell repertoires in COVID-19. The protocol was immunoSEQ multiplex PCR, while the TCRdb copy is restricted to in-frame clones and leaves out a portion. The table lists some 70,000 clones, roughly nine tenths of them singletons. Sequencing used peripheral blood. Every receptor here comes from a man in his forties with COVID-19, enrolled during active disease.

The rearrangement uses TRBV6-5 and TRBJ2-3; 8 nucleotides align to TRBD2. This CDR3 has 15 amino acids. J was trimmed by 0 bases and V by 3 bases; bases with no gene match: 2. The V gene's germline CDR1 is MNHEY and CDR2 SVGAGI. Here the CDR3 DNA reads TGTGCCAGCAGTTATACTAGCGGTAGCACAGATACGCAGTATTTT. This gives the protein CASSYTSGSTDTQYF.

The genes are TRBV6-4 and TRBJ2-7, with TRBD1 as a possible D gene (6 bases). CDR1 and CDR2 (germline): MRHNA, SNTAGT. The CDR3 has 14 amino acids. The ends were cut back, 5 bases at V and 0 bases at J, with 11 bases in the middle. CDR3 residues: CASSRDIFSYEQYF. The CDR3 nucleotides are TGTGCCAGCAGTCGGGACATTTTCTCCTACGAGCAGTACTTC.

The chain joins TRBV7-2 to TRBJ2-7, with a tentative D call TRBD1 (6 bases). The germline CDR1 and CDR2 sequences are SGHTA and FQGNSA. V lost 1 base and J lost 0, with 19 bases in between. The CDR3 totals 18 residues. CDR3 nucleotides: TGTGCCAGCAGCTTAGGGTGGCCGAGGGGGAAATCCTCCTACGAGCAGTACTTC. It is translated as CASSLGWPRGKSSYEQYF.

In DNA form, the CDR3 reads TGTGCCAGCAGCTTGCAGGCGGCAGGGGTCCACGAGCAGTACTTC. Its protein product is CASSLQAAGVHEQYF. V is TRBV5-5 and J is TRBJ2-7, with D possibly being TRBD1 (6 bases). Trimming pared 1 base from V and 5 bases from J, leaving 16 bases between. Looked up from germline, CDR1 is SGHKS and CDR2 is YYEKEE (reference sequence). The CDR3 consists of 15 residues.

The V call is TRBV5-1, the J call TRBJ2-2; TRBD2 agrees at 15 bases. The CDR3 is 16 amino acids. With V trimmed by 5 bases and J by 4 bases, 3 bases remained unmatched. The germline CDR1 and CDR2 sequences are SGHRS and YFSETQ. CDR3 coding DNA: TGCGCCAGCAGACAGGGACTAGCGGGGGGCACCGGGGAGCTGTTTTTT. It yields the protein CASRQGLAGGTGELFF.

This clone has just one count. The V and J genes are TRBV28 and TRBJ2-3; 12 bases align to TRBD2. This CDR3 has 15 amino acids. Germline V gene data show CDR1 as MDHEN and CDR2 as SYDVKM. Germline trimming cut 8 bases from V and 3 bases from J; bases unmatched to any gene: 6. The CDR3 loop reads CASGQGTSGTDTQYF. The DNA of the CDR3 is TGTGCCAGCGGACAAGGGACTAGCGGGACAGATACGCAGTATTTT. The variable domain in full, completed from reference TRBV28 and TRBJ2-3, reads DVKVTQSSRYLVKRTGEKVFLECVQDMDHENMFWYRQDPGLGLRLIYFSYDVKMKEKGDIPEGYSVSREKKERFSLILESASTNQTSMYLCASGQGTSGTDTQYFGPGTRLTVL.

The V gene is TRBV5-1, the J gene TRBJ1-3, with D possibly being TRBD1 (6 bases). The CDR3 contains 14 residues. CDR1 and CDR2 from the germline V gene are SGHRS and YFSETQ. The V and J ends lost 3 bases and 1 base respectively, with 8 bases between them. The CDR3 region is CASSSGVSGNTIYF. Written as DNA, the CDR3 is TGCGCCAGCAGCTCAGGGGTGTCTGGAAACACCATATATTTT. Filled out from reference TRBV5-1 and TRBJ1-3, the complete variable domain reads KAGVTQTPRYLIKTRGQQVTLSCSPISGHRSVSWYQQTPGQGLQFLFEYFSETQRNKGNFPGRFSGRQFSNSRSEMNVSTLELGDSALYLCASSSGVSGNTIYFGEGSWLTVV.

The chain has TRBV28 and TRBJ2-1; the match to TRBD1 covers 7 bases. V lost 5 bases and J lost 10; bases outside the gene matches: 5. CDR3 length: 12 amino acids. Germline CDR1 and CDR2: MDHEN and SYDVKM. CDR3 residues: CASSAPRGEQFF. DNA of the CDR3: TGTGCCAGCAGTGCCCCCAGGGGGGAGCAGTTCTTC.

This chain uses TRBV5-1 with TRBJ1-2, with TRBD1 matching 7 bases. Trimming removed 1 base from V and 4 bases from J; junction bases left unmatched: 10. The CDR3 consists of 16 residues. The germline V gene has CDR1 SGHRS and CDR2 YFSETQ. The DNA for the CDR3 is TGCGCCAGCAGCTTGACCGGGACAGATTCTTCCTATGGCTACACCTTC. Translation: CASSLTGTDSSYGYTF. Full variable domain (remainder filled in from reference TRBV5-1 and TRBJ1-2): KAGVTQTPRYLIKTRGQQVTLSCSPISGHRSVSWYQQTPGQGLQFLFEYFSETQRNKGNFPGRFSGRQFSNSRSEMNVSTLELGDSALYLCASSLTGTDSSYGYTFGSGTRLTVV.

The V gene is TRBV11-3, the J gene TRBJ2-5; D gene ambiguous. Germline assignment: CDR1 SGHNT and CDR2 YENEEA. This CDR3 has 13 residues. Trimming removed 3 bases at V and 5 bases at J, with 10 bases between. The CDR3 sequence is CASSFSASETQYF. The CDR3 DNA sequence: TGTGCCAGCAGCTTTTCAGCGTCGGAGACCCAGTACTTC.

This chain connects TRBV5-1 to TRBJ1-6; 10 bases align to TRBD1. Germline V CDR1 and CDR2: SGHRS, YFSETQ. V was clipped by 4 bases and J by 7 bases; unmatched bases: 11. This CDR3 has 17 residues. In nucleotides, the CDR3 is TGCGCCAGCAGCGGCCCGGACAGGGGGATCGCGAATTCACCCCTCCACTTT. Its translation: CASSGPDRGIANSPLHF.

The chain couples TRBV2 to TRBJ1-3; weak D call: TRBD1 (6 bases). The length of the CDR3 is 15 residues. The germline V gene encodes CDR1 SNHLY and CDR2 FYNNEI. The V gene lost 2 bases and the J gene lost 3 bases, with 11 bases spanning the gap. The CDR3 coding sequence is TGTGCCAGCAGTGAATCAGGGGATTATGGAAACACCATATATTTT. Translated, it gives CASSESGDYGNTIYF. The full variable domain, with the rest looked up from reference TRBV2 and TRBJ1-3, is EPEVTQTPSHQVTQMGQEVILRCVPISNHLYFYWYRQILGQKVEFLVSFYNNEISEKSEIFDDQFSVERPDGSNFTLKIRSTKLEDSAMYFCASSESGDYGNTIYFGEGSWLTVV.

The chain couples TRBV6-2 or TRBV6-3 to TRBJ2-3, with D possibly TRBD1 on 6 matching bases. V was clipped by 4 bases and J by 4 bases, with 9 bases between them. The CDR3 is 13 residues long. Germline CDR1 reads MNHEY; CDR2 reads SVGEGT. The CDR3 region is CASSFGQSDTQYF. Written as DNA, the CDR3 is TGTGCCAGCAGTTTTGGACAGTCAGATACGCAGTATTTT.

This chain joins TRBV30 and TRBJ1-6, with 7 nucleotides matching TRBD1. From germline, CDR1 is GTSNPN and CDR2 SVGIG (reference sequence). The CDR3 spans 14 residues. V trimming: 5 bases; J trimming: 9 bases; junction bases outside the gene matches: 10. CDR3 DNA sequence: TGTGCCTGGGCCCAACAGGGGAGCGGTTCACCCCTCCACTTT. Its translation: CAWAQQGSGSPLHF. Full variable domain (rest looked up from reference TRBV30 and TRBJ1-6): SQTIHQWPATLVQPVGSPLSLECTVEGTSNPNLYWYRQAAGRGLQLLFYSVGIGQISSEVPQNLSASRPQDRQFILSSKKLLLSDSGFYLCAWAQQGSGSPLHFGNGTRLTVT.

For this clone: At the DNA level, this CDR3 is encoded by other sequences in the same sample as well. The rearrangement links TRBV30 to TRBJ2-7; 7 bases map to TRBD1. Germline CDR1 is GTSNPN and CDR2 is SVGIG (reference sequence). The CDR3 covers 13 residues. V shed 4 bases and J 2 bases; nucleotides not matched to a gene: 5. The DNA of the CDR3 is TGTGCCTGGAAGCCGGGACAGACCTACGAGCAGTACTTC. Translating gives CAWKPGQTYEQYF.

This clone was detected a few times. V gene TRBV3-1 (or the pseudogene TRBV3-2) combines with J gene TRBJ2-7, with D possibly matching TRBD2 (6 bases). This CDR3 spans 15 amino acids. Germline V CDR1 and CDR2: LGHDT, YNNKEL (reference sequence). The ends were cut back, 2 bases at V and 4 bases at J, with 15 bases in the middle. Written as DNA, the CDR3 is TGTGCCAGCAGCCAACCAACCGGGGGAAAATACGAGCAGTACTTC. This sequence encodes CASSQPTGGKYEQYF.

The chain links TRBV3-1 (or the pseudogene TRBV3-2) to TRBJ1-2, with 8 bases fitting TRBD1. CDR3 length: 15 amino acids. With V trimmed by 1 base and J by 7 bases, 8 bases remained unmatched. Per the germline V gene, CDR1 is LGHDT and CDR2 is YNNKEL (reference sequence). CDR3 coding DNA: TGTGCCAGCAGCCAAGCCGACAGGGGAGCTAGTGGCTACACCTTC. Its protein product is CASSQADRGASGYTF.

This chain connects TRBV28 to TRBJ2-1, with TRBD2 identical over 8 bases. CDR1 and CDR2 (germline): MDHEN, SYDVKM. The CDR3 sequence is 17 residues long. The V segment lost 4 bases and the J segment 4 bases; nucleotides outside the gene matches: 12. CDR3 DNA: TGTGCCAGCAGTTCCGCGGAGGGACTAGGTCCATACAATGAGCAGTTCTTC. Its protein is CASSSAEGLGPYNEQFF.

The V gene is TRBV5-1, the J gene TRBJ1-1; TRBD1 agrees at 7 bases. The CDR3 length is 13 residues. CDR1 and CDR2 from the germline V gene are SGHRS and YFSETQ. J was trimmed by 5 bases and V by 4 bases; bases with no gene match: 5. The CDR3 nucleotides read TGCGCCAGCAGCCGGACAGGATATACTGAAGCTTTCTTT. The encoded protein is CASSRTGYTEAFF.

This clone was seen more than once but under ten times. The chain uses TRBV7-8 and TRBJ1-1; D is perhaps TRBD1 (5 bases). Trimming took 5 bases from V and 4 from J, leaving 14 bases between them. The CDR3 is made up of 14 amino acids. The germline CDR1 and CDR2 sequences are SGHVS and FQNEAQ. Written as DNA, the CDR3 is TGTGCCAGCAGCCCTACCGGGGGAGTCACTGAAGCTTTCTTT. It is translated as CASSPTGGVTEAFF.

The rearrangement joins TRBV19 to TRBJ2-2; 8 bases are shared with TRBD2. J lost 7 bases, V lost 9 bases, and 7 bases had no gene match. The CDR3 is 13 amino acids. Germline CDR1 LNHDA, CDR2 SQIVND (reference sequence). The CDR3 nucleotides are TGTGCCAGCGGGGGGGCGGTCGTCGGGGAGCTGTTTTTT. Translating it yields CASGGAVVGELFF.

The V gene is TRBV23-1, the J gene TRBJ1-5; TRBD1 matches at 8 bases. TRBV23-1 is an ORF; its function is uncertain. The CDR3 spans 19 residues. The V segment lost 0 bases and the J segment 1 base; nucleotides outside the gene matches: 11. Here the CDR3 reads CASSQSKDRVSSSNQPQHF. CDR3 DNA: TGCGCCAGCAGTCAATCGAAGGACAGGGTCAGTTCAAGCAATCAGCCCCAGCATTTT.